This T cell receptor (beta chain) was identified in a study of PD-1 blockade in classical Hodgkin lymphoma. Study summary: Each patient was given nivolumab 3 mg/kg through a vein every 2 weeks. The study's findings and limits: Reports indicated that newly diagnosed patients had lower baseline TCR diversity than healthy donors did.

Sequencing used immunoSEQ multiplex PCR; TCRdb keeps in-frame clones, though not all of them. The table includes tens of thousands of clones, 65% to 75% detected once. The germline V gene has CDR1 KGHSH and CDR2 LQKENI. V shed 1 base and J shed 14 bases, with 12 bases lying between them. CDR3 length equals 13 residues. All the patients suffered relapse after autologous stem cell transplantation, and brentuximab vedotin exposure differed. Relapsed/refractory classical Hodgkin lymphoma patients had complete, partial or progressive responses. As to this clone: What it binds is not known.

This receptor was obtained from a human donor with classical Hodgkin lymphoma. Sequencing was performed on peripheral blood mononuclear cells (PBMCs), taken before the second cycle of nivolumab. This sequence joins TRBV18 and TRBJ1-6; no definite D call. The CDR3, as DNA: TGTGCCAGCTCACCACTTTCCGAGATTTCCCTCCACTTT. Residues: CASSPLSEISLHF.